The table lists the clone carrying this T cell receptor beta chain with many counts. The sample belongs to a study of cytomegalovirus exposure and HLA in healthy donors. PCR involved 60 Vbeta and 13 Jbeta primers. TCRdb's copy holds only in-frame clones and misses some; the assay was immunoSEQ multiplex PCR. In the table there are some 190,000 clones, approximately 80% of which are singletons. CDR1 is SEHNR, CDR2 FQNEAQ, per germline (reference sequence). The CDR3 runs to 13 residues. Unmatched junction bases numbered 4, after V lost 2 bases and J lost 9 bases. The sequenced sample was PBMCs. The sequence was collected from a male donor in good health and CMV-seronegative. V and J are TRBV7-9 and TRBJ2-4, with TRBD1 matching 7 bases. The CDR3 DNA follows: TGTGCCAGCAGCTTAAGGGGGCCCAGCATTCAGTACTTC. Amino acid sequence: CASSLRGPSIQYF. The full variable domain, completed using reference TRBV7-9 and TRBJ2-4, is DTGVSQNPRHKITKRGQNVTFRCDPISEHNRLYWYRQTLGQGPEFLTYFQNEAQLEKSRLLSDRFSAERPKGSFSTLEIQRTEQGDSAMYLCASSLRGPSIQYFGAGTRLSVL.